This T cell receptor (beta chain) is from a study of radiotherapy plus CTLA-4 blockade in lung cancer. Study-wide context: Around 19% of enrolled patients responded objectively, and more than 30% had disease control. Study-level points and caveats: TCR clones of tumor origin grew in blood after radiotherapy plus ipilimumab.

With 6 bases clipped from V and 1 base from J, the junction kept 6 bases outside the gene matches. Germline lookup yields CDR1 LNHDA and CDR2 SQIVND (reference sequence). The CDR3 is 15 amino acids. As concerns this clone: Its antigen is currently unknown.

Repertoires were generated with immunoSEQ multiplex PCR, while TCRdb's copy carries only in-frame clones and drops some. This sample has almost 55,000 clones; 65% to 85% occur once, and the top ten carry 2.5% to 3.5%. Chemo-refractory metastatic non-small-cell lung cancer patients received focal radiation with ipilimumab CTLA-4 blockade. The chain joins TRBV19 to TRBJ2-5; 9 bases map to TRBD2. The receptor's source is a human donor with non-small cell lung cancer who had a partial response to radiotherapy plus ipilimumab. Here the sequenced sample was peripheral blood, taken from a patient treated with radiotherapy plus ipilimumab. DNA for the CDR3: TGTGCCAGTAGCCCAGCGGGGGGCTCCCAAGAGACCCAGTACTTC. Residues: CASSPAGGSQETQYF.